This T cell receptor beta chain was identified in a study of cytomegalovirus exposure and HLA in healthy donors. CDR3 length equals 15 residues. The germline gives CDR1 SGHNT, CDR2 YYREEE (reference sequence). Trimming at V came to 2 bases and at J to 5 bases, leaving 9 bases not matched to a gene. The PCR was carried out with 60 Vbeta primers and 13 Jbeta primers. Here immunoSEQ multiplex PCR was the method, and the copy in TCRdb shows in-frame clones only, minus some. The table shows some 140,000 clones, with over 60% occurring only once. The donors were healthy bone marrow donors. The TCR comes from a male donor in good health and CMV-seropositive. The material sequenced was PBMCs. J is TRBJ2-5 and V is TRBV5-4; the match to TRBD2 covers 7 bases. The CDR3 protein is CASSFKGAGWETQYF. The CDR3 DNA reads TGTGCCAGCAGCTTTAAGGGAGCGGGGTGGGAGACCCAGTACTTC.